This paragraph reports one T cell receptor beta chain. This CDR3 is also generated by other DNA sequences in the sample. The data were taken from a study of shared clonotypes between healthy human individuals. Caucasian adults living in Nashville, Tennessee, provided all samples. Execution of the assay was at deep level. Produced via immunoSEQ multiplex PCR; TCRdb's table is partial and in-frame only. This sample has a few million clones, with about 90% found just once. CDR1 and CDR2 (germline): SGHRS, YFSETQ. The CDR3 runs 13 residues. Trimming cost V 0 bases and J 5 bases, with 8 bases left between them.

Sequencing was performed on naive CD4+ T cells from PBMCs. Indicated subset: CD45RA+ positively selected. The chain uses TRBV5-1 and TRBJ2-5, with D unresolved. This sequence originates from a man aged 18 to 29 in good health. Some clones in this sample may be carry-over from other donors' samples. CDR3 coding DNA: TGCGCCAGCAGCTTGGACAGAAGGGAGACCCAGTACTTC. Amino acids: CASSLDRRETQYF.